The entry below gives a single T cell receptor (beta chain) sequence along with its context. The sample originates from a study of cytomegalovirus exposure and HLA in healthy donors. There are 14 residues in the CDR3. V lost 1 base, J lost 3 bases, and 10 bases lay in between. Germline CDR1 reads SGHTA; CDR2 reads FQGNSA. The data were produced by immunoSEQ multiplex PCR, yet TCRdb's version contains in-frame clones alone and is incomplete. Counted here are approximately 76,000 clones, approximately 93% occurring once; the ten biggest clones make up around 2.1%. This chain connects TRBV7-2 to TRBJ2-7; D is ambiguous. The clonotype originates from a woman aged 18-29 years in good health and CMV-seronegative. Sequenced sample: PBMCs. The CDR3 loop is CASSLEARGYEQYF. Written as DNA, the CDR3 is TGTGCCAGCAGCTTAGAAGCAAGAGGCTACGAGCAGTACTTC.